Listed below are T cell receptor beta chains from one sample, sequenced in a study of OX40 agonist ivuxolimab in advanced cancers. Assay: immunoSEQ multiplex PCR; the TCRdb copy retains only in-frame clones and omits some. The data show tens of thousands of clones, over 80% seen once. The specimen comprised CD4+ or CD8+ T cells sorted from blood, sampled in a trial of the OX40 agonist ivuxolimab. The receptors were sampled from an adult with an advanced solid tumor such as melanoma, head and neck, liver or kidney cancer. CDR3s include the opening cysteine and the closing phenylalanine or tryptophan. D genes are given only for firm matches. Clone sizes are given selectively: once, few, many, or a class where the clone is expanded.

abundance,v_gene,j_gene,d_gene,CDR3aa,CDR3nt
NA,TRBV2,TRBJ1-5,NA,CASSLPGNQPQHF,TGTGCCAGCAGTCTCCCAGGGAATCAGCCCCAGCATTTT
NA,TRBV7-9,TRBJ2-7,TRBD2,CASSSSGGRPYEQYF,TGTGCCAGCAGCTCTAGCGGGGGGAGGCCCTACGAGCAGTACTTC
once,TRBV28,TRBJ1-5,NA,CASSLPGQGYSNQPQHF,TGTGCCAGCAGTTTACCCGGGCAGGGCTATAGCAATCAGCCCCAACATTTT
NA,TRBV10-1,TRBJ2-1,TRBD2,CASRQGLAGGEQFF,TGCGCCAGCAGACAGGGACTAGCGGGAGGCGAGCAGTTCTTC
NA,TRBV10-1,TRBJ2-1,TRBD2,CASSATSGDNEQFF,TGCGCCAGCAGTGCTACTAGCGGCGACAATGAGCAGTTCTTC
few,TRBV27,TRBJ1-5,NA,CASRGNNQPQHF,TGTGCCAGCAGGGGGAACAATCAGCCCCAGCATTTT
NA,TRBV20-1,TRBJ2-7,NA,CSASPEGGQYF,TGCAGTGCTAGCCCAGAGGGGGGGCAGTACTTC
NA,TRBV7-6,TRBJ2-3,TRBD2,CASSLAGGSTDTQYF,TGTGCCAGCAGCTTAGCGGGAGGGAGCACAGATACGCAGTATTTT
NA,TRBV19,TRBJ2-5,NA,CASSRSQDPETQYF,TGTGCCAGTAGTAGGAGCCAAGATCCAGAGACCCAGTACTTC
NA,TRBV10-3,TRBJ2-7,NA,CAISGNRVDEQYF,TGTGCCATCAGTGGAAACAGGGTAGACGAGCAGTACTTC
NA,TRBV10-3,TRBJ2-7,NA,CAISETYISYEQYF,TGTGCCATCAGTGAAACTTATATTTCCTACGAGCAGTACTTC
NA,TRBV7-6,TRBJ2-7,TRBD2,CASSPKREGGEQYF,TGTGCCAGCAGCCCAAAGCGGGAGGGGGGCGAGCAGTACTTC
NA,TRBV28,TRBJ2-1,NA,CASSRTAPGYEQFF,TGTGCCAGCAGTAGGACTGCCCCAGGGTATGAGCAGTTCTTC
NA,TRBV5-1,TRBJ1-5,NA,CASSDGSNSNQPQHF,TGCGCCAGCAGCGACGGATCAAATTCCAATCAGCCCCAGCATTTT
NA,TRBV5-5,TRBJ2-7,NA,CASSLLFYSYEQYF,TGTGCCAGCAGCTTGCTCTTCTATTCCTACGAGCAGTACTTC
NA,TRBV7-2,TRBJ1-6,NA,CASSLGTENSPLHF,TGTGCCAGCAGCTTAGGTACGGAAAATTCACCCCTCCACTTT
NA,TRBV6-5,TRBJ2-1,TRBD1,CASRGTGGPVGEQFF,TGTGCCAGCCGGGGGACAGGGGGCCCCGTCGGTGAGCAGTTCTTC
NA,TRBV29-1,TRBJ2-3,NA,CSVKPTVPDTQYF,TGCAGCGTTAAACCGACCGTCCCAGATACGCAGTATTTT